The rows below give T cell receptor beta chains drawn from one sample of a study of T-cell memory formation after mild COVID-19. TCRdb re-analysed the 5' RACE reads in MiXCR, keeping a single row per CDR3 protein. The sample lists over 10,000 distinct CDR3 sequences; more than 10% were seen once. Sequenced material: PBMCs or a T cell subset sorted from them (not recorded which). These receptors all come from an adult woman who had mild COVID-19 (a few samples of this study predate the infection). Cell type and time point are not known. Both conserved end residues are part of each CDR3. The D gene is left open where the match is weak. Only some rows state a clone size, as once, few, many or a class for expanded clones.

J gene	V gene	clone size	D gene	CDR3 DNA	CDR3 protein
TRBJ1-5	TRBV5-6	-	-	TGTGCCAGCAGCTTGACCAACGGGGATCAGCCCCAGCATTTT	CASSLTNGDQPQHF
TRBJ2-1	TRBV5-6	many	-	TGTGCCAGCAGCCGATACAATGAGCAGTTCTTC	CASSRYNEQFF
TRBJ2-3	TRBV6-4	-	TRBD1	TGTGCCAGCAGTGATACAACAGGGGGCACAGATACGCAGTATTTT	CASSDTTGGTDTQYF
TRBJ2-7	TRBV5-1	many	-	TGCGCCAGCAGCTTAGGCCAGGGGCTCTCCTACGAGCAGTACTTC	CASSLGQGLSYEQYF
TRBJ2-3	TRBV20-1	many	-	TGCAGTGCTTCATCAGGTGCCGGGACAGATACGCAGTATTTT	CSASSGAGTDTQYF
TRBJ1-2	TRBV9	-	-	TGTGCCAGCAGCCGGGTCCTAGGTCTGGGTGGCTACACCTTC	CASSRVLGLGGYTF
TRBJ2-5	TRBV5-4	many	TRBD1	TGTGCCAGCAGCCTAAGACAGGGGGCTCGCGAGACCCAGTACTTC	CASSLRQGARETQYF
TRBJ2-3	TRBV20-1	many	-	TGCAGTGCTAACGACGAAGGGGGGGGCACAGATACGCAGTATTTT	CSANDEGGGTDTQYF
TRBJ2-1	TRBV10-2	many	-	TGCGCCAGCAGGCAGGAGCGAAGCTCCTACAATGAGCAGTTCTTC	CASRQERSSYNEQFF
TRBJ1-1	TRBV12-3/TRBV12-4	medium-sized	-	TGTGCCAGCAGTTTCGTGGGTTCGGGGGCTTTCTTT	CASSFVGSGAFF
TRBJ1-3	TRBV10-3	many	TRBD1	TGTGCCATCAGGCCGTCCGGGACAGGGGTTCTATCTGGAAACACCATATATTTT	CAIRPSGTGVLSGNTIYF
TRBJ2-5	TRBV15	-	TRBD2	TGTGCCACCAGCAAAGCGGGGGACCAGACCCAGTACTTC	CATSKAGDQTQYF
TRBJ2-1	TRBV6-5	many	TRBD1	TGTGCCAGCAGATCCGACAGGGCGGATGAGCAGTTCTTC	CASRSDRADEQFF
TRBJ2-1	TRBV19	many	TRBD2	TGTGCCAGTAGTATAGGGCCCCGACTAGCGGGGGATATATACAATGAGCAGTTCTTC	CASSIGPRLAGDIYNEQFF
TRBJ2-3	TRBV20-1	once	TRBD2	TGCAGTGCTAGAGTGAGCGGGAGGGTTGGGGCCACAGATACGCAGTATTTT	CSARVSGRVGATDTQYF
TRBJ1-4	TRBV7-8	many	TRBD1	TGTGCCAGCAGCCTCCGGGACATCACGCAGGGGGAACTGTTTTTT	CASSLRDITQGELFF
TRBJ1-2	TRBV5-1	many	TRBD1	TGCGCCAGCTCCCCCCTCGCGACAGGGGGAAATGGCTACACCTTC	CASSPLATGGNGYTF
TRBJ2-5	TRBV12-3/TRBV12-4	medium-sized	TRBD2	TGTGCCAGCAGTTGGTCGGGGGGGCCACTCCAAGAGACCCAGTACTTC	CASSWSGGPLQETQYF
TRBJ1-2	TRBV29-1	many	-	TGCAGCATTAGGGTCAGAAGCTATGGCTACACCTTC	CSIRVRSYGYTF
TRBJ2-3	TRBV7-6	many	-	TGTGCCAGCAGCCCCCGCCAAGGGCAGGGAACAGATACGCAGTATTTT	CASSPRQGQGTDTQYF
TRBJ1-2	TRBV27	few	-	TGTGCCAGCAGTTTCGACACAGCCACCTATGGCTACACCTTC	CASSFDTATYGYTF
TRBJ2-1	TRBV27	many	-	TGTGCCAGCAGTGCGGCAACAGGGGAGGCGCACAATGAGCAGTTCTTC	CASSAATGEAHNEQFF
TRBJ2-6	TRBV4-3	-	TRBD2	TGCGCCAGCAGCCAAGATCGGGGGGCTGGGGCCAACGTCCTGACTTTC	CASSQDRGAGANVLTF
TRBJ2-7	TRBV12-3/TRBV12-4	many	-	TGTGCCAGCAGTTTAGTGGGACTCTCGCCCTACGAGCAGTACTTC	CASSLVGLSPYEQYF
TRBJ1-5	TRBV5-1	-	-	TGCGCCAGCAGCCCGTCAGGGCCTCAGCCCCAGCATTTT	CASSPSGPQPQHF
TRBJ2-7	TRBV14	many	TRBD2	TGTGCCAGCAGCCCGGGACTAGGACTTTACGAGCAGTACTTC	CASSPGLGLYEQYF
TRBJ2-3	TRBV3-1	many	TRBD2	TGTGCCAGCAGCTCCAGACTAGCGGGGGCCACAGATACGCAGTATTTT	CASSSRLAGATDTQYF
TRBJ2-7	TRBV11-2	many	-	TGTGCCAGCAGCTTAGGGCCCGGGAGAGGATACGAGCAGTACTTC	CASSLGPGRGYEQYF
TRBJ2-1	TRBV6-5	many	TRBD1	TGTGCCAGCAGTTACGGACAGGGCAATGAGCAGTTCTTC	CASSYGQGNEQFF
TRBJ2-4	TRBV3-1	many	-	TGTGCCAGCAGCCCCATCGGGGGAGTGGGAGCCAAAAACATTCAGTACTTC	CASSPIGGVGAKNIQYF
TRBJ1-1	TRBV7-9	many	TRBD1	TGTGCCAGCACCCAAAGGGACAGGGGTGCCGAGAACACTGAAGCTTTCTTT	CASTQRDRGAENTEAFF
TRBJ2-1	TRBV7-3	many	-	TGTGCCAGCAGCCAAGCGGGCGGGAACAATGAGCAGTTCTTC	CASSQAGGNNEQFF
TRBJ2-1	TRBV7-2	few	TRBD2	TGTGCCAGCAGCTGGGCTATATCGCTAGCGGGAGGGCCATCTTACAATGAGCAGTTCTTC	CASSWAISLAGGPSYNEQFF
TRBJ2-7	TRBV7-9	many	TRBD2	TGTGCCAGCAGCCGCGGGACTAGCGGGATTGAGCAGTACTTC	CASSRGTSGIEQYF
TRBJ1-3	TRBV20-1	many	-	TGCAGTGCTAGAGGGGCAGCTGCCTCTGGAAACACCATATATTTT	CSARGAAASGNTIYF
TRBJ2-1	TRBV7-2	many	TRBD2	TGTGCCAGCAGCTTCCCATTAAACAGCGGGAGGGGATACAATGAGCAGTTCTTC	CASSFPLNSGRGYNEQFF
TRBJ2-7	TRBV7-9	many	TRBD1	TGTGCCAGCAGCTTAAGGGACAGCTCCTACGAGCAGTACTTC	CASSLRDSSYEQYF
TRBJ2-5	TRBV7-8	many	TRBD2	TGTGCCAGCAGCCGTAGCGGGAGGGCCCGAAGGGAGACCCAGTACTTC	CASSRSGRARRETQYF
TRBJ2-7	TRBV11-2	many	TRBD2	TGTGCCAGCAGCTTACAGTCTAGCGGCTACGAGCAGTACTTC	CASSLQSSGYEQYF
TRBJ2-7	TRBV7-9	-	-	TGTGCCAGCAGCACCTCAGTAACCTACGAGCAGTACTTC	CASSTSVTYEQYF
TRBJ1-1	TRBV12-3/TRBV12-4	many	-	TGTGCCAGCACCCCTGTCGACAGGAGGAACACTGAAGCTTTCTTT	CASTPVDRRNTEAFF
TRBJ1-5	TRBV20-1	-	-	TGCAGTGCTAGAGGGCAGGGGCTCCATCAGCCCCAGCATTTT	CSARGQGLHQPQHF
TRBJ2-7	TRBV7-8	medium-sized	-	TGTGCCAGCAGCTTAGCGGACAGCTTAGAGATTATTCGGGTCGGATACGAGCAGTACTTC	CASSLADSLEIIRVGYEQYF
TRBJ1-1	TRBV12-3/TRBV12-4	many	-	TGTGCCAGCAAAAGTTCCAGATCACAGGGTAACACTGAAGCTTTCTTT	CASKSSRSQGNTEAFF
TRBJ2-1	TRBV9	many	-	TGTGCCAGCAGCCCCTTAAGGGTCGGTTACAATGAGCAGTTCTTC	CASSPLRVGYNEQFF
TRBJ2-3	TRBV6-2/TRBV6-3	-	-	TGTGCCAGCAGTTACCGGACTATTTTCACAGATACGCAGTATTTT	CASSYRTIFTDTQYF
TRBJ2-6	TRBV4-2	many	-	TGTGCCAGCAGCCAAGATCCCCTCTCTGGGGCCAACGTCCTGACTTTC	CASSQDPLSGANVLTF
TRBJ1-3	TRBV2	many	-	TGTGCCAGCAGTCATGAGACAGCCTTGTTGGGTGGAAACACCATATATTTT	CASSHETALLGGNTIYF
TRBJ2-3	TRBV5-1	-	TRBD1	TGCGCCAGCAGCCTTTCGGGACAGGAGACAGATACGCAGTATTTT	CASSLSGQETDTQYF
TRBJ2-7	TRBV20-1	-	-	TGCAGTGCTAGAACGGGGATCGGGTCCTACGAGCAGTACTTC	CSARTGIGSYEQYF
TRBJ1-1	TRBV6-5	many	TRBD1	TGTGCCAGCAGTTACGGAGCAGGGGGCCTGGGAAACACTGAAGCTTTCTTT	CASSYGAGGLGNTEAFF
TRBJ1-2	TRBV6-6	many	-	TGTGCCAGCACCGGTACCTACTATGGCTACACCTTC	CASTGTYYGYTF